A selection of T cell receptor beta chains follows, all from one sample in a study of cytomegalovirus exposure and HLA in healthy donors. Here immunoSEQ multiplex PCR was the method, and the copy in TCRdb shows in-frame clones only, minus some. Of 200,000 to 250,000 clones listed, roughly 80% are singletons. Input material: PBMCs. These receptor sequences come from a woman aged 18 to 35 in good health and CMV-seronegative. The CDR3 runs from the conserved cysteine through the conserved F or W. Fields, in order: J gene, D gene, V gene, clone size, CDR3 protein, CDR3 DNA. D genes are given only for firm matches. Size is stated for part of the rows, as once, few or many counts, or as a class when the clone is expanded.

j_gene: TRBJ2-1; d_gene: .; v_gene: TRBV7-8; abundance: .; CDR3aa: CASSPVRSAPYNEQFF; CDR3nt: TGTGCCAGCAGCCCCGTGAGAAGCGCCCCCTACAATGAGCAGTTCTTC
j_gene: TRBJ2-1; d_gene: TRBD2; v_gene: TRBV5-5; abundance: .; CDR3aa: CASSSGGGRALEQFF; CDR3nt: TGTGCCAGCAGCTCGGGAGGCGGGAGGGCCTTGGAGCAGTTCTTC
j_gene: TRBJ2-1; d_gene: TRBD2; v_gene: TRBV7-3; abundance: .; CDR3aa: CASSSGGHNEQFF; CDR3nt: TGTGCCAGCAGCTCGGGGGGGCACAATGAGCAGTTCTTC
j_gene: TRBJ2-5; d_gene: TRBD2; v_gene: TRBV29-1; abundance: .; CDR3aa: CSVDGGRARIQETQYF; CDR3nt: TGCAGCGTTGACGGCGGGAGGGCCCGGATTCAAGAGACCCAGTACTTC
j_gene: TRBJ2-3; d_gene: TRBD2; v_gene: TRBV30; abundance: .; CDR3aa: CAWSGTSYSTDTQYF; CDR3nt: TGTGCCTGGAGCGGGACTAGCTATAGCACAGATACGCAGTATTTT
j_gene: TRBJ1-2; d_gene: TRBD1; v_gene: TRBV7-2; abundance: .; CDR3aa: CASSQRFPQGAVYGYTF; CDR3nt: TGTGCCAGCAGCCAGAGGTTCCCCCAGGGGGCTGTCTATGGCTACACCTTC
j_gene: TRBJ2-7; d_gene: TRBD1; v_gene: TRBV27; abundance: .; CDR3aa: CASRGQGSYEQYF; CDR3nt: TGTGCCAGCAGAGGACAGGGGTCCTACGAGCAGTACTTC
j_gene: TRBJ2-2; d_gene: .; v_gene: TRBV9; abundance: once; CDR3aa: CASSVVDGELFF; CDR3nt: TGTGCCAGCAGCGTAGTAGACGGGGAGCTGTTTTTT
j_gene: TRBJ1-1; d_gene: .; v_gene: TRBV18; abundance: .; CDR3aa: CASSVGVLNTEAFF; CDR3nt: TGTGCCAGCTCAGTAGGGGTACTGAACACTGAAGCTTTCTTT
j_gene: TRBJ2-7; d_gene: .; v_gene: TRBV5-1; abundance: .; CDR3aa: CASSQYSGSSYEQYF; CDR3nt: TGCGCCAGCAGCCAGTACAGCGGTAGCTCCTACGAGCAGTACTTC
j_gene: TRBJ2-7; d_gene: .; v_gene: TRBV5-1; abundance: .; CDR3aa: CASTPPGYEQYF; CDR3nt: TGCGCCAGCACCCCCCCCGGCTACGAGCAGTACTTC
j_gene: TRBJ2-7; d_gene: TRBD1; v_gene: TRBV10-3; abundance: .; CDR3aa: CAISQDRDDGQYF; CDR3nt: TGTGCCATCAGTCAGGACAGGGACGACGGGCAGTACTTC
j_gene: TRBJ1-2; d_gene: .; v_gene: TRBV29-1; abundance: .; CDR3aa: CSVEGVDGYTF; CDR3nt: TGCAGCGTTGAGGGTGTCGATGGCTACACCTTC
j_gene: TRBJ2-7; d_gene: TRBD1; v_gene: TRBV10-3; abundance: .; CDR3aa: CAMAPGTGKTYEQYF; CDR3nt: TGTGCCATGGCTCCCGGGACAGGAAAGACCTACGAGCAGTACTTC
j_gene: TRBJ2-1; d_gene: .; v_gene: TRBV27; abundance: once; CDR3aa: CASSFLNEQFF; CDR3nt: TGTGCCAGCAGTTTTTTAAATGAGCAGTTCTTC
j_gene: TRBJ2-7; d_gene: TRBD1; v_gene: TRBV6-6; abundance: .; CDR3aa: CASRGTGGSYEQYF; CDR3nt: TGTGCCAGCAGAGGGACAGGGGGCTCCTACGAGCAGTACTTC
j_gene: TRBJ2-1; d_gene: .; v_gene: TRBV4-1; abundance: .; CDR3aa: CASSPLREAMYRNEQFF; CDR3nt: TGCGCCAGCAGCCCATTGAGAGAGGCTATGTACAGGAATGAGCAGTTCTTC
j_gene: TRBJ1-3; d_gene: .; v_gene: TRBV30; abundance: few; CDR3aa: CAWSVFPQTVSGNTIYF; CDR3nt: TGTGCCTGGAGTGTTTTTCCACAGACAGTCTCTGGAAACACCATATATTTT
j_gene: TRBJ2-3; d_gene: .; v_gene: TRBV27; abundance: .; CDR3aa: CASSPFRDTSTDTQYF; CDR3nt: TGTGCCAGCAGCCCCTTTCGGGATACGAGCACAGATACGCAGTATTTT
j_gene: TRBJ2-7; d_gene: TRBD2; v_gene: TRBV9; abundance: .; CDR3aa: CASSPTSGSSYEQYF; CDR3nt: TGTGCCAGCAGCCCGACTAGCGGGAGCTCCTACGAGCAGTACTTC
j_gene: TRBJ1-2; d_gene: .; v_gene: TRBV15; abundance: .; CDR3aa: CATSRDPGGDYGYTF; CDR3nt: TGTGCCACCAGCAGAGATCCGGGGGGGGACTATGGCTACACCTTC
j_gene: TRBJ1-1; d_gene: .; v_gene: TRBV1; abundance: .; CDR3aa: CTSSVSSAGGGTEAFF; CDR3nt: TGCACCAGCAGCGTCTCCTCGGCAGGGGGCGGCACTGAAGCTTTCTTT
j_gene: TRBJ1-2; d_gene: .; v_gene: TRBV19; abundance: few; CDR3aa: CASSISSRRNYGYTF; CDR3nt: TGTGCCAGTAGTATCAGCTCCCGGCGGAACTATGGCTACACCTTC
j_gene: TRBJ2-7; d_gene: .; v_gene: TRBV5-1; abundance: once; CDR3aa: CASSFDGHSYEQYF; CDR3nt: TGCGCCAGCAGCTTCGACGGTCACTCCTACGAGCAGTACTTC
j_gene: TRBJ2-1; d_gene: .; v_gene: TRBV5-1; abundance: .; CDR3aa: CASSDQGGIDNEQFF; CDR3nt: TGCGCCAGCAGTGACCAGGGGGGGATAGACAATGAGCAGTTCTTC
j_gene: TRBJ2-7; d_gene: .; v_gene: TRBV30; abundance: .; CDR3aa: CAWSVGDSYEQYF; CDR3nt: TGTGCCTGGAGTGTTGGGGATTCCTACGAGCAGTACTTC
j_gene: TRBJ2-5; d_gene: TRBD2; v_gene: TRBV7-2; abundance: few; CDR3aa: CASSFKAGGQETQYF; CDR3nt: TGTGCCAGCAGCTTCAAAGCGGGGGGCCAAGAGACCCAGTACTTC
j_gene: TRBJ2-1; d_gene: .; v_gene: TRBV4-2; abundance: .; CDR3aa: CASSLGLYNEQFF; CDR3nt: TGTGCCAGCAGCCTGGGACTTTACAATGAGCAGTTCTTC
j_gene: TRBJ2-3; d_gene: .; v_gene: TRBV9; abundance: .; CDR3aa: CASSVGGRNTQYF; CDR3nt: TGTGCCAGCAGCGTAGGTGGAAGGAATACGCAGTATTTT
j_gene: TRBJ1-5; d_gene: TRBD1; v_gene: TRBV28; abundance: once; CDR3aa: CASSSRDSHNQPQHF; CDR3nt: TGTGCCAGCAGTTCCCGGGACAGCCACAATCAGCCCCAGCATTTT
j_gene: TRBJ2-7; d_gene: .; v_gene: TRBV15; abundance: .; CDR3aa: CATSPRPAGTADEQYF; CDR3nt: TGTGCCACCAGCCCAAGGCCGGCGGGGACGGCCGACGAGCAGTACTTC
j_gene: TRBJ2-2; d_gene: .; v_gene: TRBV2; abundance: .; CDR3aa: CASSDFGYTGELFF; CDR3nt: TGTGCCAGCAGTGATTTCGGGTACACCGGGGAGCTGTTTTTT
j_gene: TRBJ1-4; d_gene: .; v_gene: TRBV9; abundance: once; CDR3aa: CASSAAGGEAEKLFF; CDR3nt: TGTGCCAGCAGCGCCGCCGGAGGGGAGGCTGAAAAACTGTTTTTT
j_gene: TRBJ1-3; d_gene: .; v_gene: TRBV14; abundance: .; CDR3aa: CASRPSGSSGNTIYF; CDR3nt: TGTGCCAGCAGACCTTCGGGGAGCTCTGGAAACACCATATATTTT
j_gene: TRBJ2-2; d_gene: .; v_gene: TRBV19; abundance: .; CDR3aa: CASSTYSGSGTGELFF; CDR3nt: TGTGCCAGTAGCACATATAGCGGCTCGGGCACCGGGGAGCTGTTTTTT
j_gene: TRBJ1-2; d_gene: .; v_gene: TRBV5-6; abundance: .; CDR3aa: CASYSSSYGYTF; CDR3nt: TGTGCCAGCTACTCCAGCTCCTATGGCTACACCTTC
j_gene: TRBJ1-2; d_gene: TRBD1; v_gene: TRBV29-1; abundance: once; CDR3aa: CSVRDSRYGYTF; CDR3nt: TGCAGCGTCCGGGACAGCCGGTATGGCTACACCTTC
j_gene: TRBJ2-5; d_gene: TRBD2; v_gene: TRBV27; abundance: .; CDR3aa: CASSSRRGSGGETQYF; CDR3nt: TGTGCCAGCAGTTCCCGCAGGGGTAGCGGGGGCGAGACCCAGTACTTC
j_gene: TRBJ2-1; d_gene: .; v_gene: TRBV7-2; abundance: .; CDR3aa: CASSSKLDYYNEQFF; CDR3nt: TGTGCCAGCAGCTCAAAACTGGACTATTACAATGAGCAGTTCTTC